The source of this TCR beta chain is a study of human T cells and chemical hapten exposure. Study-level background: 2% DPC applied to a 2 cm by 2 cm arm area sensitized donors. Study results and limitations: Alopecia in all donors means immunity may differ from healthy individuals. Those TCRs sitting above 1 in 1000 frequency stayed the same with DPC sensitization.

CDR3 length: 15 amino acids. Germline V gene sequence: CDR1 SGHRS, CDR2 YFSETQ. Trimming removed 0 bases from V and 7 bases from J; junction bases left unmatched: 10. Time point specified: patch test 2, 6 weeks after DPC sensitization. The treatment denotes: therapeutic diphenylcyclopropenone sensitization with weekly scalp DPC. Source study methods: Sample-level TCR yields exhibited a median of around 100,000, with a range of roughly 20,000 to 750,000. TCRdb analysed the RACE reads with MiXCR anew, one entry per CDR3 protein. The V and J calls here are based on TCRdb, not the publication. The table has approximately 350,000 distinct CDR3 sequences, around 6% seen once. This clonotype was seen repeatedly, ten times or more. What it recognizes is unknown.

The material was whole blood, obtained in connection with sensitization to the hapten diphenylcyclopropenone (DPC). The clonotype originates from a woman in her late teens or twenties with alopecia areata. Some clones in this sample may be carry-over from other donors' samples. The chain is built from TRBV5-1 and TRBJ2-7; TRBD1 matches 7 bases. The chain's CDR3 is CASSLAWGQKWEQYF. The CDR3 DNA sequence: TGCGCCAGCAGCTTGGCATGGGGACAGAAGTGGGAGCAGTACTTC.